This TCR beta chain came from a study of T cell responses to AZD1222 COVID-19 vaccine. Broader study findings: Spike-wide vaccine-associated CD4 TCRs dominated at 160-218 and 743-854. Clonal diversity was possibly underestimated, and white British individuals and females predominated among donors. Spike-specific TCR breadth and depth rose after two AZD1222 doses. None of the repertoires were sampled until the peak T cell response had passed.

Clones were read by immunoSEQ multiplex PCR, and TCRdb kept only the in-frame ones, dropping some. Of about 99,000 clones in the sample, approximately 88% were seen once. A word on this clone: The antigen is undetermined.

Germline CDR1 LGHDT, CDR2 YNNKEL (reference sequence). Unmatched junction bases numbered 17, after V lost 4 bases and J lost 2 bases. CDR3 size: 20 residues. The chain links TRBV3-1 (or the pseudogene TRBV3-2) to TRBJ2-6, with 7 bases fitting TRBD1. The sample here was peripheral blood, taken on day 0 of AZD1222 vaccination. This receptor was identified in an adult in good health. CDR3 amino acids: CASSPPRTGIPSAGANVLTF. In DNA form, the CDR3 reads TGTGCCAGCAGCCCACCGCGGACAGGAATACCCTCTGCTGGGGCCAACGTCCTGACTTTC.